The T cell receptor (beta chain) described here comes from a study of Ad26.COV2.S vaccination and SARS-CoV-2 variants. Turning to the study itself: Intramuscularly, Ad26.COV2.S was given either once or twice, 56 days apart. Findings of the study overall: Participants given vaccine showed non-spike TCR breadth similar to that of placebo recipients. Spike-specific TCR breadth ran higher among vaccine recipients than placebo recipients.

Documented treatment: roughly 19 received Ad26.COV2.S at low or high dose, single or two shots; a few received placebo; per-sample allocation not given. Day 63 after the first vaccine or placebo injection was the time point for sampling. An adult donor aged 18-55 years was enrolled in Boston. The ends were cut back, 6 bases at V and 0 bases at J, with 14 bases in the middle. The germline V gene encodes CDR1 LGHDT and CDR2 YNNKEL (reference sequence). CDR3 length equals 15 residues. The data were produced by immunoSEQ multiplex PCR, yet TCRdb's version contains in-frame clones alone and is incomplete. Of around 250,000 clones in the sample, roughly 87% are singletons; the top ten hold about 2.8%. Regarding this clone: Its specificity is not known.

Sample: peripheral blood, taken in a trial of Ad26.COV2.S vaccine versus placebo. The chain couples TRBV3-1 (or the pseudogene TRBV3-2) to TRBJ1-1; possible D gene TRBD1, 5 bases. This sequence originates from a person between 18 and 65 years old who received the Ad26.COV2.S COVID-19 vaccine or a placebo. CDR3 nucleotides: TGTGCCAGCAGACATACCAGGGTATTGAACACTGAAGCTTTCTTT. This sequence encodes CASRHTRVLNTEAFF.